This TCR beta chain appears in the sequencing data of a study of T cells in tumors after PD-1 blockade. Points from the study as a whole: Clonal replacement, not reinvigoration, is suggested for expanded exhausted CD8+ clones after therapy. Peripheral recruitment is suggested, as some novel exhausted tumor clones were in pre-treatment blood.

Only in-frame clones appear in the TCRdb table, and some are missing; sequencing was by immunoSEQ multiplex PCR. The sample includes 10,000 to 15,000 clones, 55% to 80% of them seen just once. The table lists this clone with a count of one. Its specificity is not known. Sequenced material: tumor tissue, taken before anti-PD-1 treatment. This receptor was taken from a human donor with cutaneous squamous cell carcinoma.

CDR3 sequence: CASSQVRGTGDTQYF. The CDR3 DNA reads as TGTGCCAGCAGCCAAGTAAGAGGGACCGGGGATACGCAGTATTTT. The chain recombines TRBV14 with TRBJ2-3; D may match TRBD1 or TRBD2 (5 bases each). Trimming took 1 base from V and 6 from J, leaving 14 bases between them. CDR3 length: 15 amino acids. CDR1 SGHDN and CDR2 FVKESK come from the germline V gene.